The 9 T cell receptor beta chains reported below all come from one sample, sequenced in a study of T cell repertoires in cytomegalovirus infection. TCRdb called the reads again in MiXCR, with one record for every CDR3 protein. The sample carries about 830,000 distinct CDR3 sequences, roughly 33% recorded once. These receptors' antigens are unknown. Sample: cultured CD8+ T cells from PBMCs, taken from culture after CMV antigen stimulation. The receptor set was obtained from a human donor in good health (CMV status not recorded). Some clones in this sample may be carry-over from other donors' samples.

The gene calls are TRBV28 and TRBJ2-1; 9 bases align to TRBD1. Trimming removed 5 bases from V and 3 bases from J; junction bases left unmatched: 5. This CDR3 has 15 residues. CDR1 MDHEN and CDR2 SYDVKM come from the germline V gene. The CDR3 sequence is CASSLTGGFYNEQFF. For the CDR3, the DNA is TGTGCCAGCAGTCTTACAGGGGGCTTCTACAATGAGCAGTTCTTC.

The chain recombines TRBV29-1 with TRBJ2-6; maybe TRBD1 (6 bases). Germline CDR1 and CDR2: SQVTM and ANQGSEA. The V gene lost 1 base and the J gene lost 0 bases, with 16 bases spanning the gap. The CDR3 is 18 amino acids. CDR3 bases: TGCAGCGTTGAAGGCCCCACACAGGGATACTCTGGGGCCAACGTCCTGACTTTC. It specifies CSVEGPTQGYSGANVLTF. The whole variable domain, remainder taken from reference TRBV29-1 and TRBJ2-6, is SAVISQKPSRDICQRGTSLTIQCQVDSQVTMMFWYRQQPGQSLTLIATANQGSEATYESGFVIDKFPISRPNLTFSTLTVSNMSPEDSSIYLCSVEGPTQGYSGANVLTFGAGSRLTVL.

This clonotype has only a few counts. The rearrangement uses TRBV6-2 or TRBV6-3 and TRBJ2-5; no clear D gene. Germline-derived CDR1 and CDR2 are MNHEY and SVGEGT. V was cut by 7 bases and J by 0 bases, with 18 bases left in between. This CDR3 is built from 16 residues. The CDR3 region has the DNA TGTGCCAGCACCCCGGACGGAGATTCGTACCAAGAGACCCAGTACTTC. Encoded protein: CASTPDGDSYQETQYF.

For the CDR3, the DNA is TGTGCCAGCACTCCGGGCCGCTCCTACGAGCAGTACTTC. Translated: CASTPGRSYEQYF. The chain combines TRBV3-1 with TRBJ2-7; D gene uncertain. The V end lost 7 bases, the J end lost 0 bases, and 10 bases lay between the germline ends. CDR3 length equals 13 residues. Germline loops: CDR1 LGHDT, CDR2 YNNKEL (reference sequence).

The chain employs TRBV29-1 and TRBJ2-5, with D perhaps TRBD2 (5 bases). Germline V gene lookup returns CDR1 SQVTM and CDR2 ANQGSEA. The CDR3 sequence is 13 residues long. Trimming removed 0 bases from V and 5 bases from J, with 10 bases in between. The CDR3 DNA is TGCAGCGTTGAAGATCGGGGTCCGGAGACCCAGTACTTC. It yields the protein CSVEDRGPETQYF. Together with reference TRBV29-1 and TRBJ2-5, the CDR3 gives the full variable domain: SAVISQKPSRDICQRGTSLTIQCQVDSQVTMMFWYRQQPGQSLTLIATANQGSEATYESGFVIDKFPISRPNLTFSTLTVSNMSPEDSSIYLCSVEDRGPETQYFGPGTRLLVL.

The chain links TRBV19 to TRBJ2-1; 8 bases fit TRBD2. CDR3 length equals 16 residues. V shed 5 bases and J 8 bases; nucleotides not matched to a gene: 14. The germline V gene has CDR1 LNHDA and CDR2 SQIVND (reference sequence). The CDR3 is CASSLMRGARRDEQFF. In DNA, the CDR3 is TGTGCCAGTAGTCTCATGCGGGGGGCCCGACGAGATGAGCAGTTCTTC. Looking up the rest from reference TRBV19 and TRBJ2-1 gives the full variable domain: DGGITQSPKYLFRKEGQNVTLSCEQNLNHDAMYWYRQDPGQGLRLIYYSQIVNDFQKGDIAEGYSVSREKKESFPLTVTSAQKNPTAFYLCASSLMRGARRDEQFFGPGTRLTVL.

This clonotype was picked up a small number of times. The rearrangement links TRBV19 to TRBJ2-7; 10 nucleotides line up with TRBD1. V lost 6 bases and J lost 6; bases outside the gene matches: 11. The CDR3 runs 15 residues. Looked up from germline, CDR1 is LNHDA and CDR2 is SQIVND (reference sequence). CDR3 residues: CASRSKGTGVGEQYF. In DNA, the CDR3 is TGTGCCAGTAGGTCTAAAGGGACAGGGGTTGGCGAGCAGTACTTC. Drawing the rest from reference TRBV19 and TRBJ2-7, the complete variable domain is DGGITQSPKYLFRKEGQNVTLSCEQNLNHDAMYWYRQDPGQGLRLIYYSQIVNDFQKGDIAEGYSVSREKKESFPLTVTSAQKNPTAFYLCASRSKGTGVGEQYFGPGTRLTVT.

This clonotype has just a few counts. CDR3 loop: CASSYGTGGEKLFF. The CDR3 DNA follows: TGTGCCAGCAGTTATGGTACAGGTGGCGAAAAACTGTTTTTT. The chain carries TRBV6-5 and TRBJ1-4, with TRBD1 as a possible D gene (5 bases). Trimming pared 3 bases from V and 8 bases from J, leaving 13 bases between. The germline gives CDR1 MNHEY, CDR2 SVGAGI. The length of the CDR3 is 14 residues.

The chain joins TRBV5-6 to TRBJ2-1; D is unclear. V lost 0 bases to trimming and J lost 8 bases, with 15 bases between them. CDR1 and CDR2 (germline): SGHDT, YYEEEE. This CDR3 comprises 15 residues. In DNA form, the CDR3 reads TGTGCCAGCAGCTTGGATTGGCTCACGGCGGATGAGCAGTTCTTC. It specifies CASSLDWLTADEQFF. Full variable domain (remainder filled in from reference TRBV5-6 and TRBJ2-1): DAGVTQSPTHLIKTRGQQVTLRCSPKSGHDTVSWYQQALGQGPQFIFQYYEEEERQRGNFPDRFSGHQFPNYSSELNVNALLLGDSALYLCASSLDWLTADEQFFGPGTRLTVL.